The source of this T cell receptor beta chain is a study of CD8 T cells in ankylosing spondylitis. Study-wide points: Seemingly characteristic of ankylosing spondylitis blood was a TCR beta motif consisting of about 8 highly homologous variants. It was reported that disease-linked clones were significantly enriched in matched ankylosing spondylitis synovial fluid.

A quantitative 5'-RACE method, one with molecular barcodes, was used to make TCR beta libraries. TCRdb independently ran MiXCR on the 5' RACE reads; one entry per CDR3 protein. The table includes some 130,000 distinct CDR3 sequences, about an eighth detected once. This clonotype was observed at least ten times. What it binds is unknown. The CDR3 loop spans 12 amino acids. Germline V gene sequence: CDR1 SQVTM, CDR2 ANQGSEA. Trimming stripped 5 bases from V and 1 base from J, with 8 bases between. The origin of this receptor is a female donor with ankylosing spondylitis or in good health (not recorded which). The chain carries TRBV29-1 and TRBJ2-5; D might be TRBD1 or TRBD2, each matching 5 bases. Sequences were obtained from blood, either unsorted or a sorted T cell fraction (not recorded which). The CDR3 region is CSVYGGQETQYF. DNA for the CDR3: TGCAGCGTTTATGGGGGCCAAGAGACCCAGTACTTC. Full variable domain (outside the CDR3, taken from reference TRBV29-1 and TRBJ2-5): SAVISQKPSRDICQRGTSLTIQCQVDSQVTMMFWYRQQPGQSLTLIATANQGSEATYESGFVIDKFPISRPNLTFSTLTVSNMSPEDSSIYLCSVYGGQETQYFGPGTRLLVL.